Shown below are 23 T cell receptor beta chains from a single sample sequenced in a study of cytomegalovirus exposure and HLA in healthy donors (dated by TCRdb to 2016 to 2017). Libraries came from the immunoSEQ multiplex PCR assay. The multiplex PCR relied on a mix of 60 forward primers for TCR Vbeta segments and 13 reverse primers for TCR Jbeta segments. Sourced from immuneACCESS, this table was stored by TCRdb with only in-frame sequences that have V and J called. A share of the clones is absent; for the studies checked, an unresolved V gene accounts for under half, and the remainder has no known explanation. Across this sample there are approximately 82,000 clones, with approximately 74% seen only once. The top ten hold about 6.2% of the sample. The sample was PBMCs. These receptors were collected from a woman aged 45-65 years in good health and CMV-seropositive.

The chain carries TRBV28 and TRBJ1-2; 7 bases agree with TRBD1. V trimming: 10 bases; J trimming: 5 bases; junction bases outside the gene matches: 13. CDR1 and CDR2 from the germline V gene are MDHEN and SYDVKM. CDR3 length: 14 residues. The CDR3, as DNA: TGTGCCACCCATTCGACAGGGCGCTTGTATGGCTACACCTTC. This sequence encodes CATHSTGRLYGYTF.

The chain has TRBV7-2 and TRBJ1-1; D is ambiguous. V lost 5 bases to trimming and J lost 1 base, with 11 bases between them. This CDR3 comprises 14 residues. Looked up from germline, CDR1 is SGHTA and CDR2 is FQGNSA. CDR3 nucleotides: TGTGCCAGCAGCCCCAGAGGCGGGAACACTGAAGCTTTCTTT. This translates into CASSPRGGNTEAFF.

This rearrangement joins TRBV18 to TRBJ1-4; D remains unclear. Deletions cut 4 bases from V and 5 bases from J, with 11 bases between. The germline V gene has CDR1 KGHSH and CDR2 LQKENI. The CDR3 covers 14 residues. CDR3 residues: CASSRNGGNEKLFF. CDR3 nucleotides: TGTGCCAGCTCACGGAATGGCGGAAATGAAAAACTGTTTTTT.

The chain recombines TRBV5-6 with TRBJ1-5; maybe TRBD1 (6 bases). This CDR3 has 18 residues. In germline, CDR1 is SGHDT, CDR2 YYEEEE. With 3 bases removed from V and 0 bases from J, the gap between germline ends came to 19 bases. In nucleotides, the CDR3 is TGTGCCAGCAGCTCACTCACAGGGATCGAAGGTAGCAATCAGCCCCAGCATTTT. It specifies CASSSLTGIEGSNQPQHF.

This clone was picked up a small number of times. This sequence joins TRBV10-3 and TRBJ2-7, with TRBD1 identical over 8 bases. The CDR3 extends over 16 amino acids. CDR1 is ENHRY and CDR2 is SYGVKD in the germline V gene. J lost 2 bases, V lost 6 bases, and 12 bases had no gene match. The CDR3 loop is CAISLTGEFVPYEQYF. In nucleotides, the CDR3 is TGTGCCATCAGCCTGACAGGGGAGTTCGTCCCCTACGAGCAGTACTTC.

This clone was observed a few times. This chain uses TRBV11-2 with TRBJ2-4; TRBD1 might be the D (5 bases). The CDR3 extends over 16 amino acids. CDR1 is SGHAT, CDR2 FQNNGV, per germline. Trimming took off 1 base at V and 6 bases at J, with 16 bases between the two ends. CDR3 in DNA: TGTGCCAGCAGCTTAGGCGCAGGGTTTAGTTTAAACATTCAGTACTTC. Translating gives CASSLGAGFSLNIQYF.

This clone has just one count. The chain uses TRBV15 and TRBJ2-3; 8 positions match TRBD1. This CDR3 comprises 15 residues. Per the germline V gene, CDR1 is LNHNV and CDR2 is YYDKDF (reference sequence). V was pared by 4 bases and J by 3 bases, with 6 bases of the junction left unmatched. The CDR3 here is CATSKTGVVTDTQYF. The CDR3 DNA reads TGTGCCACCAGCAAGACAGGGGTGGTGACAGATACGCAGTATTTT.

This chain joins TRBV6-6 and TRBJ2-5; D gene unclear. Gene TRBJ2-7 matches the end of the DNA better, so the J call may be wrong. This CDR3 region has 14 residues. The V gene's germline CDR1 is MNHNY and CDR2 SVGAGI (reference sequence). The DNA for the CDR3 is TGTGCCAGCAGTTACTCCGGTCTTCTCTACGAGCAGTACTTC. It yields the protein CASSYSGLLYEQYF.

CDR3: CASTRQFAYEQYF. In nucleotides, the CDR3 is TGTGCCTCAACCCGACAGTTCGCCTACGAGCAGTACTTC. V is TRBV28 and J is TRBJ2-7, with D possibly matching TRBD1 (5 bases). The germline V and J ends were trimmed by 11 bases and 2 bases, with 16 bases remaining between them. This CDR3 has 13 amino acids. The V gene's germline CDR1 is MDHEN and CDR2 SYDVKM. Variable domain in full (rest from reference TRBV28 and TRBJ2-7): DVKVTQSSRYLVKRTGEKVFLECVQDMDHENMFWYRQDPGLGLRLIYFSYDVKMKEKGDIPEGYSVSREKKERFSLILESASTNQTSMYLCASTRQFAYEQYFGPGTRLTVT.

The genes are TRBV9 and TRBJ1-5; tentative D call: TRBD1 (6 bases). Germline V CDR1 and CDR2: SGDLS, YYNGEE. The V end lost 3 bases, the J end lost 6 bases, and 10 bases lay between the germline ends. This CDR3 spans 13 amino acids. CDR3 nucleotides: TGTGCCAGCAGCGAACAGGGCTCTCAGCCCCAGCATTTT. Its protein is CASSEQGSQPQHF. Full variable domain (remainder filled in from reference TRBV9 and TRBJ1-5): DSGVTQTPKHLITATGQRVTLRCSPRSGDLSVYWYQQSLDQGLQFLIQYYNGEERAKGNILERFSAQQFPDLHSELNLSSLELGDSALYFCASSEQGSQPQHFGDGTRLSIL.

This clone was recorded a few times. The genes are TRBV5-4 and TRBJ2-1; D is unresolved. This CDR3 comprises 13 residues. Trimming left V 4 bases short and J 4 bases short, with 9 bases between. Germline CDR1 and CDR2: SGHNT and YYREEE (reference sequence). CDR3 loop: CASSEDLYNEQFF. DNA for the CDR3: TGTGCCAGCAGCGAAGACTTGTACAATGAGCAGTTCTTC.

The genes are TRBV28 and TRBJ2-2; a possible D gene is TRBD1 (5 bases). The CDR3 is 14 amino acids. The V gene's germline CDR1 is MDHEN and CDR2 SYDVKM. V lost 3 bases to trimming and J lost 1 base, with 6 bases between them. DNA for the CDR3: TGTGCCAGCAGTTTGGGGCGGAACACCGGGGAGCTGTTTTTT. This sequence encodes CASSLGRNTGELFF.

The V call is TRBV4-2, the J call TRBJ2-7, with TRBD2 matching over 9 bases. Per the germline V gene, CDR1 is LGHNA and CDR2 is YNFKEQ. The CDR3 is 14 amino acids. The V and J ends lost 8 bases and 2 bases, in that order; junction bases with no gene match: 7. The CDR3 DNA reads TGTGCCAGCGCCGTGGGCGGGAGGGCCTACGAGCAGTACTTC. This translates into CASAVGGRAYEQYF.

The chain joins TRBV6-5 to TRBJ2-2; D might be TRBD1 (6 bases). The V gene's germline CDR1 is MNHEY and CDR2 SVGAGI. V lost 2 bases and J 3 bases, leaving 13 bases between the germline ends. The CDR3 loop spans 16 amino acids. CDR3 residues: CASSYRSGQDTGELFF. The CDR3 DNA reads as TGTGCCAGCAGTTACCGTTCGGGACAAGACACCGGGGAGCTGTTTTTT.

The chain combines TRBV7-3 with TRBJ1-2, with a weak D call TRBD1 (6 bases). The CDR3 runs to 13 residues. CDR1 and CDR2 (germline): SGHTA, FQGTGA. V lost 0 bases and J lost 8, with 10 bases in between. CDR3 nucleotides: TGTGCCAGCAGCTTAACAGGGGGGGACGGCTACACCTTC. It yields the protein CASSLTGGDGYTF.

The chain links TRBV4-1 to TRBJ2-5; D gene unclear. Germline-derived CDR1 and CDR2 are MGHRA and YSYEKL. The V gene lost 4 bases and the J gene lost 4 bases, with 13 bases spanning the gap. This CDR3 is 14 amino acids long. This CDR3 reads CASSLSVLLETQYF. In nucleotides, the CDR3 is TGCGCCAGCAGCCTGAGCGTCCTCTTAGAGACCCAGTACTTC.

This chain joins TRBV7-9 and TRBJ1-1; D remains ambiguous. Germline V gene data show CDR1 as SEHNR and CDR2 as FQNEAQ (reference sequence). Trimming took 1 base from V and 4 from J, leaving 10 bases between them. The CDR3 is made up of 14 amino acids. The CDR3 DNA is TGTGCCAGCAGCTTAGGAGTGAAGAGCACTGAAGCTTTCTTT. Protein product: CASSLGVKSTEAFF.

The rearrangement joins TRBV6-4 to TRBJ2-3; TRBD2 matches at 10 bases. The CDR3 runs 15 residues. V lost 4 bases and J lost 4; bases outside the gene matches: 5. The germline V gene encodes CDR1 MRHNA and CDR2 SNTAGT. CDR3 nucleotides: TGTGCCAGCAGTGTGCTAGCGGGAGAATCAGATACGCAGTATTTT. This encodes CASSVLAGESDTQYF.

The rearrangement joins TRBV4-1 to TRBJ2-5; no firm D call. Trimming removed 2 bases at V and 0 bases at J, with 10 bases between. The CDR3 consists of 15 residues. CDR1 and CDR2 (germline): MGHRA, YSYEKL. The CDR3 is CASSQMHGYQETQYF. CDR3 DNA sequence: TGCGCCAGCAGCCAAATGCACGGTTACCAAGAGACCCAGTACTTC.

The gene calls are TRBV4-2 and TRBJ1-1; D is unresolved. CDR1 is LGHNA, CDR2 YNFKEQ, per germline. V lost 8 bases, J lost 4 bases, and 8 bases lay in between. The CDR3 has 11 amino acids. CDR3 in amino acids: CASADSTEAFF. CDR3 nucleotide sequence: TGTGCCAGCGCGGATAGCACTGAAGCTTTCTTT.

The genes are TRBV9 and TRBJ2-7; 11 positions agree with TRBD2. Germline V gene data show CDR1 as SGDLS and CDR2 as YYNGEE. The CDR3 is 14 amino acids. The ends lost 3 bases at V and 5 bases at J; junction bases unmatched: 4. Written as DNA, the CDR3 is TGTGCCAGCAGCGCAACTAGCGGGAGTCACGAGCAGTACTTC. Encoded protein: CASSATSGSHEQYF.

The V call is TRBV10-3, the J call TRBJ2-7; D gene ambiguous. Trimming removed 3 bases at V and 3 bases at J, with 9 bases between. CDR1 is ENHRY and CDR2 is SYGVKD in the germline V gene. The CDR3 is 13 residues long. The CDR3 here is CAISDVERYEQYF. CDR3 sequence (DNA): TGTGCCATCAGTGATGTAGAGCGCTACGAGCAGTACTTC.

This clone turned up a few times. The chain joins TRBV5-1 to TRBJ2-3; TRBD1 aligns across 7 bases. The V gene's germline CDR1 is SGHRS and CDR2 YFSETQ. Trimming at V came to 0 bases and at J to 2 bases, leaving 9 bases not matched to a gene. The CDR3 extends over 17 amino acids. Here the CDR3 reads CASSLAPGQLVTDTQYF. The DNA for the CDR3 is TGCGCCAGCAGCTTGGCCCCGGGACAGTTGGTCACAGATACGCAGTATTTT.